The source of this T cell receptor (beta chain) is a study of T cell responses to AZD1222 COVID-19 vaccine. Assay: immunoSEQ multiplex PCR; the TCRdb copy retains only in-frame clones and omits some. Among some 58,000 clones listed, 88% were seen once. V was clipped by 4 bases and J by 7 bases; unmatched bases: 14. Looked up from germline, CDR1 is SGHRS and CDR2 is YFSETQ. CDR3 size: 18 residues. This clone was seen only a few times. The chain employs TRBV5-1 and TRBJ2-2; 12 bases are a match to TRBD2. This receptor was taken from an adult in good health. Sequences were derived from peripheral blood, sampled on day 0 of AZD1222 vaccination. The CDR3 protein is CASSRSLAGGSEDGELFF. In nucleotides, the CDR3 is TGCGCCAGCAGCCGTTCTCTAGCGGGAGGGTCCGAGGACGGGGAGCTGTTTTTT.